A single sample is the source of the 18 T cell receptor beta chains below, sequenced in a study of Ad26.COV2.S vaccination and SARS-CoV-2 variants. Described treatment: roughly 18 received Ad26.COV2.S at low or high dose, single or two shots; about 5 received placebo; per-sample allocation not given. At day 63 after the first vaccine or placebo injection, samples were drawn. The method was immunoSEQ multiplex PCR; TCRdb's version includes in-frame clones alone and lacks a portion of them. The table lists around 340,000 clones, 85% to 90% of them singletons. The sample was peripheral blood, taken in a trial of Ad26.COV2.S vaccine versus placebo. The receptors come from a person between 18 and 59 years old who received the Ad26.COV2.S COVID-19 vaccine or a placebo.

The chain recombines TRBV7-9 with TRBJ2-7; D call uncertain. CDR3 length: 12 residues. The germline gives CDR1 SEHNR, CDR2 FQNEAQ (reference sequence). The V end was cut by 5 bases, the J end by 1 base, with 6 bases between. The CDR3 region is CASSDGSYEQYF. The CDR3 region has the DNA TGTGCCAGCAGCGACGGATCCTACGAGCAGTACTTC.

The chain couples TRBV4-3 to TRBJ1-2; 7 nucleotides agree with TRBD1. The CDR3 is 14 residues long. V trimming: 0 bases; J trimming: 8 bases; junction bases outside the gene matches: 6. Per the germline V gene, CDR1 is LGHNA and CDR2 is YSLEER. CDR3 residues: CASSQETGLWGYTF. CDR3 DNA sequence: TGCGCCAGCAGCCAAGAGACAGGGCTTTGGGGCTACACCTTC.

The J gene is TRBJ1-6, the V gene TRBV5-1; 7 nucleotides line up with TRBD1. Per germline, CDR1 SGHRS and CDR2 YFSETQ. The CDR3 consists of 15 residues. The trim removed 4 bases at V and 9 bases at J, leaving 10 bases unmatched. CDR3 amino acids: CASSPSGDRGSPLHF. The CDR3 DNA sequence: TGCGCCAGCAGCCCATCGGGGGACAGAGGTTCACCCCTCCACTTT.

V and J are TRBV4-2 and TRBJ2-1, with 12 bases identical to TRBD2. Trimming at V came to 1 base and at J to 9 bases, leaving 10 bases not matched to a gene. The CDR3 sequence is 17 residues long. Germline assignment: CDR1 LGHNA and CDR2 YNFKEQ. The CDR3 coding sequence is TGTGCCAGCAGCCAAGCAAGCAGACTAGCGGGAGTGGGTGAGCAGTTCTTC. It is translated as CASSQASRLAGVGEQFF.

This chain links TRBV12-3 or TRBV12-4 with TRBJ1-1; D is ambiguous. V was shortened by 3 bases and J by 5 bases, with 7 bases between the two germline ends. The CDR3 totals 12 residues. The CDR3 coding sequence is TGTGCCAGCAGTTTGTGGCAAACTGAAGCTTTCTTT. This translates into CASSLWQTEAFF.

V and J are TRBV27 and TRBJ2-3; TRBD1 matches at 7 bases. The CDR3 has 14 residues. Germline CDR1 reads MNHEY; CDR2 reads SMNVEV (reference sequence). J lost 7 bases, V lost 3 bases, and 7 bases had no gene match. In DNA, the CDR3 is TGTGCCAGCAGTTTGGGACAGTCGCGGTATACGCAGTATTTT. This encodes CASSLGQSRYTQYF.

This clone has a handful of counts. The chain combines TRBV5-1 with TRBJ1-1, with 10 bases fitting TRBD1. The CDR3 is made up of 16 amino acids. The V gene end was trimmed by 4 bases and the J gene end by 0 bases; junction bases not matched to a gene: 6. CDR1 SGHRS and CDR2 YFSETQ come from the germline V gene. The CDR3 sequence: CASSPGTGEMNTEAFF. CDR3 nucleotide sequence: TGCGCCAGCAGCCCCGGGACAGGGGAAATGAACACTGAAGCTTTCTTT.

The chain carries TRBV13 and TRBJ2-7, with unresolved D. CDR1 is PRHDT and CDR2 is FYEKMQ in the germline V gene (reference sequence). V was pared by 5 bases and J by 2 bases, with 13 bases between. CDR3 length: 14 amino acids. DNA for the CDR3: TGTGCCAGCAGCCGTACAGATAGTCCCTACGAGCAGTACTTC. This codes for CASSRTDSPYEQYF.

This clone has only a few counts. The V call is TRBV4-1, the J call TRBJ1-5, with D tentatively TRBD1 (5 bases). This CDR3 spans 15 amino acids. Trimming removed 2 bases at V and 2 bases at J, with 10 bases between. Germline assignment: CDR1 MGHRA and CDR2 YSYEKL. The CDR3 nucleotides read TGCGCCAGCAGCCAATCATGGGGCCGCAATCAGCCCCAGCATTTT. It encodes CASSQSWGRNQPQHF.

The rearrangement uses TRBV7-8 and TRBJ2-1; 8 nucleotides agree with TRBD1. The J segment lost 7 bases and the V segment lost 4 bases, leaving 12 bases of the junction unmatched. The CDR3 runs to 16 residues. Germline assignment: CDR1 SGHVS and CDR2 FQNEAQ. CDR3 in DNA: TGTGCCAGCAGCTCTGGGGACAGGAGGGTGGGAAATGAGCAGTTCTTC. Translating it yields CASSSGDRRVGNEQFF. Full variable domain (outside the CDR3, taken from reference TRBV7-8 and TRBJ2-1): GAGVSQSPRYKVAKRGQDVALRCDPISGHVSLFWYQQALGQGPEFLTYFQNEAQLDKSGLPSDRFFAERPEGSVSTLKIQRTQQEDSAVYLCASSSGDRRVGNEQFFGPGTRLTVL.

The chain is built from TRBV7-2 and TRBJ2-3; 8 nucleotides match TRBD1. CDR3 length: 14 residues. V gave up 4 bases and J gave up 3 bases; unmatched junction bases: 3. Germline-derived CDR1 and CDR2 are SGHTA and FQGNSA. CDR3 DNA: TGTGCCAGCAGCTCGGACAGGGTTACAGATACGCAGTATTTT. Translation gives CASSSDRVTDTQYF. The full variable domain, with the rest looked up from reference TRBV7-2 and TRBJ2-3, is GAGVSQSPSNKVTEKGKDVELRCDPISGHTALYWYRQSLGQGLEFLIYFQGNSAPDKSGLPSDRFSAERTGGSVSTLTIQRTQQEDSAVYLCASSSDRVTDTQYFGPGTRLTVL.

This clone was seen only a few times. The chain links TRBV27 to TRBJ2-1; 9 nucleotides match TRBD2. The germline V gene has CDR1 MNHEY and CDR2 SMNVEV (reference sequence). This CDR3 comprises 19 residues. V gave up 5 bases and J gave up 1 base; unmatched junction bases: 15. CDR3 coding DNA: TGTGCCAGCAGTCTCTTAACGCCGGGACTAGCTATTTCCTACAATGAGCAGTTCTTC. It codes for CASSLLTPGLAISYNEQFF.

The rearrangement uses TRBV7-2 and TRBJ1-6; 8 bases are shared with TRBD1. Germline CDR1 SGHTA, CDR2 FQGNSA. The length of the CDR3 is 16 residues. V shed 2 bases and J 7 bases; nucleotides not matched to a gene: 7. DNA for the CDR3: TGTGCCAGCAGCTTAAGGGGGGCAGGGGGCAATTCACCCCTCCACTTT. Encoded protein: CASSLRGAGGNSPLHF.

This clone was found a few times. The genes are TRBV18 and TRBJ1-2, with D possibly being TRBD1 (5 bases). Per the germline V gene, CDR1 is KGHSH and CDR2 is LQKENI. The V and J ends lost 2 bases and 4 bases respectively, with 14 bases between them. CDR3 size: 15 residues. DNA of the CDR3: TGTGCCAGCTCACCAAGTCCCCCAGGGACCTATGGCTACACCTTC. Translating gives CASSPSPPGTYGYTF.

The chain employs TRBV3-1 (or the pseudogene TRBV3-2) and TRBJ1-1; D may be TRBD1 (5 bases). Deletions cut 1 base from V and 1 base from J, with 13 bases between. This CDR3 is 16 amino acids long. Germline lookup yields CDR1 LGHDT and CDR2 YNNKEL (reference sequence). The CDR3 reads CASSQGPGLKNTEAFF. Written as DNA, the CDR3 is TGTGCCAGCAGCCAAGGGCCGGGACTCAAGAACACTGAAGCTTTCTTT.

The CDR3 sequence: CASSSRTGREETQYF. CDR3 bases: TGTGCCAGTAGTAGCCGGACAGGGCGGGAAGAGACCCAGTACTTC. This rearrangement joins TRBV19 to TRBJ2-5; 8 bases fit TRBD1. This CDR3 comprises 15 residues. J gave up 3 bases and V 4 bases, and 7 bases lay outside the gene matches. Germline V gene sequence: CDR1 LNHDA, CDR2 SQIVND (reference sequence).

The J gene is TRBJ2-3, the V gene TRBV7-8; unclear D gene. Germline loops: CDR1 SGHVS, CDR2 FQNEAQ. This CDR3 is built from 16 residues. V was clipped by 1 base and J by 0 bases, with 11 bases between them. CDR3 loop: CASSLVTGVSTDTQYF. CDR3 in DNA: TGTGCCAGCAGCTTAGTTACTGGGGTGAGCACAGATACGCAGTATTTT. Supplemented by reference TRBV7-8 and TRBJ2-3, the full variable domain reads GAGVSQSPRYKVAKRGQDVALRCDPISGHVSLFWYQQALGQGPEFLTYFQNEAQLDKSGLPSDRFFAERPEGSVSTLKIQRTQQEDSAVYLCASSLVTGVSTDTQYFGPGTRLTVL.

This sequence joins TRBV24-1 and TRBJ2-7; 7 bases are shared with TRBD2. The V gene's germline CDR1 is KGHDR and CDR2 SFDVKD. The CDR3 is 16 amino acids. V trimming: 4 bases; J trimming: 2 bases; junction bases outside the gene matches: 10. Here the CDR3 DNA reads TGTGCCACCAGTGAGGCTGGGGCTAGCGGTCCCTACGAGCAGTACTTC. It is translated as CATSEAGASGPYEQYF.